These 18 T cell receptor beta chains were all obtained from the same sample, sequenced in a study of long-term antiretroviral therapy in people with HIV. An immunoSEQ assay, version v3.0, was performed at survey level. Method: immunoSEQ multiplex PCR; TCRdb's copy keeps in-frame clones and lacks some. Of tens of thousands of clones in the sample, 88% were seen once. The sample consisted of unsorted PBMCs, taken more than 4.3 years after starting antiretroviral therapy. The receptor set was obtained from a man younger than 45 with HIV.

This clone came up once. The V gene is TRBV6-6, the J gene TRBJ1-1, with unresolved D. This CDR3 has 14 residues. With 5 bases removed from V and 3 bases from J, the gap between germline ends came to 13 bases. Germline lookup yields CDR1 MNHNY and CDR2 SVGAGI (reference sequence). This CDR3 reads CASSIDTGDTEAFF. The CDR3 DNA follows: TGTGCCAGCAGTATAGACACTGGGGACACTGAAGCTTTCTTT.

This chain connects TRBV30 to TRBJ2-2; no definite D call. This CDR3 region has 11 residues. The germline V gene encodes CDR1 GTSNPN and CDR2 SVGIG (reference sequence). V was shortened by 4 bases and J by 5 bases, with 5 bases between the two germline ends. CDR3 nucleotides: TGTGCCTGGACTCAGACCGGGGAGCTGTTTTTT. Translation: CAWTQTGELFF.

This rearrangement joins TRBV5-4 to TRBJ2-2, with D possibly being TRBD2 (5 bases). The CDR3 is 15 residues long. CDR1 and CDR2 (germline): SGHNT, YYREEE (reference sequence). The V end was cut by 4 bases, the J end by 0 bases, with 10 bases between. The CDR3 nucleotides are TGTGCCAGCAGCCCCCCCGGGACGAACACCGGGGAGCTGTTTTTT. Protein product: CASSPPGTNTGELFF.

V gene TRBV6-5 combines with J gene TRBJ1-5, with 9 bases identical to TRBD1. CDR1 and CDR2 from the germline V gene are MNHEY and SVGAGI. This CDR3 comprises 16 residues. V gave up 0 bases and J gave up 7 bases; unmatched junction bases: 7. The CDR3 region is CASSYSGTGLNQPQHF. DNA of the CDR3: TGTGCCAGCAGTTACTCAGGGACAGGGTTAAACCAGCCCCAGCATTTT.

This chain joins TRBV20-1 and TRBJ2-5, with D unresolved. The CDR3 contains 11 residues. With 0 bases removed from V and 5 bases from J, the gap between germline ends came to 4 bases. In germline, CDR1 is DFQATT, CDR2 SNEGSKA (reference sequence). CDR3 loop: CSAREGETQYF. The CDR3 DNA is TGCAGTGCTAGAGAAGGGGAGACCCAGTACTTC.

This chain links TRBV4-3 with TRBJ1-2; no reliable D call. The CDR3 is 14 residues long. Germline V gene data show CDR1 as LGHNA and CDR2 as YSLEER. The ends were cut back, 4 bases at V and 0 bases at J, with 9 bases in the middle. The CDR3 loop reads CASSRTATNYGYTF. In DNA, the CDR3 is TGCGCCAGCAGCCGGACGGCTACTAACTATGGCTACACCTTC.

The gene calls are TRBV2 and TRBJ2-4; TRBD2 aligns across 10 bases. V lost 7 bases and J lost 6; bases outside the gene matches: 3. The CDR3 contains 13 residues. Germline values: CDR1 SNHLY, CDR2 FYNNEI. The CDR3 here is CASNSGGINIQYF. CDR3 nucleotide sequence: TGTGCCAGCAATAGCGGGGGGATAAACATTCAGTACTTC.

The CDR3 reads CASSLGGQNYGYTF. The CDR3 DNA is TGTGCCAGCAGCTTGGGGGGACAGAACTATGGCTACACCTTC. J is TRBJ1-2 and V is TRBV5-4, with 7 bases that match TRBD1. The V gene's germline CDR1 is SGHNT and CDR2 YYREEE (reference sequence). After removal of 0 bases from V and 2 bases from J, the junction contained 1 base not matched to a gene. CDR3 size: 14 residues. Based on the CDR3 plus reference TRBV5-4 and TRBJ1-2, the full variable domain is ETGVTQSPTHLIKTRGQQVTLRCSSQSGHNTVSWYQQALGQGPQFIFQYYREEENGRGNFPPRFSGLQFPNYSSELNVNALELDDSALYLCASSLGGQNYGYTFGSGTRLTVV.

The V and J genes are TRBV5-4 and TRBJ2-2; 9 bases fit TRBD2. The CDR3 has 17 amino acids. Germline V gene sequence: CDR1 SGHNT, CDR2 YYREEE (reference sequence). V was pared by 4 bases and J by 5 bases, with 12 bases of the junction left unmatched. CDR3 sequence (DNA): TGTGCCAGCAGCCCGGTAGGGGGACTAGCTGTAACCGGGGAGCTGTTTTTT. Its translation is CASSPVGGLAVTGELFF.

The rearrangement links TRBV25-1 to TRBJ1-1; 8 positions agree with TRBD1. V shed 6 bases, J shed 5 bases, and the junction held 8 bases outside the gene matches. Germline CDR1 MGHDK, CDR2 SYGVNS. CDR3 length: 14 amino acids. The DNA for the CDR3 is TGTGCCAGCAGAGAGGTGGGACAGGCGACTGAAGCTTTCTTT. Translating it yields CASREVGQATEAFF.

This chain links TRBV6-5 with TRBJ2-7, with D tentatively TRBD2 (6 bases). Trimming pared 8 bases from V and 9 bases from J, leaving 14 bases between. The CDR3 contains 11 residues. Germline V lookup: CDR1 MNHEY, CDR2 SVGAGI. CDR3 loop: CASQEGRRQYF. The CDR3 DNA reads as TGTGCCAGCCAGGAGGGTCGTAGGCAGTACTTC.

The J gene is TRBJ2-3, the V gene TRBV29-1, with 7 bases lining up with TRBD1. Trimming cost V 4 bases and J 8 bases; bases outside gene matches: 12. The CDR3 covers 14 residues. CDR1 is SQVTM, CDR2 ANQGSEA, per germline. The CDR3 bases are TGCAGCGTTGTGACAGGGCTCCGTGACGGTACGCAGTATTTT. Its translation is CSVVTGLRDGTQYF.

The CDR3 DNA sequence: TGTGCCAGCAGCTTGGCCCACACAGATAACTATGGCTACACCTTC. Its translation is CASSLAHTDNYGYTF. This chain uses TRBV7-2 with TRBJ1-2; no clear D. Trimming pared 3 bases from V and 1 base from J, leaving 12 bases between. CDR3 length equals 15 residues. The germline V gene encodes CDR1 SGHTA and CDR2 FQGNSA.

This chain joins TRBV19 and TRBJ2-3, with 12 bases matching TRBD2. Per germline, CDR1 LNHDA and CDR2 SQIVND (reference sequence). V was clipped by 4 bases and J by 1 base; unmatched bases: 0. This CDR3 contains 15 residues. This CDR3 reads CASSRTSGGTDTQYF. The CDR3 DNA reads TGTGCCAGTAGTAGGACTAGCGGGGGCACAGATACGCAGTATTTT. The full variable domain, in which reference TRBV19 and TRBJ2-3 provide the parts outside the CDR3, is DGGITQSPKYLFRKEGQNVTLSCEQNLNHDAMYWYRQDPGQGLRLIYYSQIVNDFQKGDIAEGYSVSREKKESFPLTVTSAQKNPTAFYLCASSRTSGGTDTQYFGPGTRLTVL.

V is TRBV7-9 and J is TRBJ1-4; a possible D gene is TRBD1 (6 bases). This CDR3 is 14 amino acids long. Trimming pared 5 bases from V and 3 bases from J, leaving 10 bases between. Looked up from germline, CDR1 is SEHNR and CDR2 is FQNEAQ (reference sequence). This chain's CDR3 is CASSQQGSNEKLFF. The CDR3 bases are TGTGCCAGCAGCCAACAGGGATCTAATGAAAAACTGTTTTTT.

The chain uses TRBV5-1 and TRBJ1-2; a possible D gene is TRBD1 (5 bases). V was pared by 0 bases and J by 4 bases, with 16 bases between. Germline-derived CDR1 and CDR2 are SGHRS and YFSETQ. The CDR3 contains 16 residues. DNA of the CDR3: TGCGCCAGCAGCTTGGCCGACAGAACCTCGACCTATGGCTACACCTTC. Its protein is CASSLADRTSTYGYTF.

This clone is a singleton in its sample. The chain has TRBV12-2 and TRBJ1-1; TRBD1, as called in the table, went unchecked against the DNA. TRBV12-2 constitutes a pseudogene. There are 15 residues in the CDR3. The CDR3 DNA is TGTGCAAGTCGCTCCCCCGGGACAGCACGCACTGAAGCTTTCTTT. Residues: CASRSPGTARTEAFF.

This sequence joins TRBV25-1 and TRBJ2-3, with D possibly being TRBD1 or TRBD2 (5 bases each). The CDR3 length is 15 residues. Germline CDR1 is MGHDK and CDR2 is SYGVNS. V was shortened by 7 bases and J by 3 bases, with 17 bases between the two germline ends. The CDR3 region is CASKLFRDGTDTQYF. CDR3 sequence (DNA): TGTGCCAGCAAGTTATTCCGGGACGGTACAGATACGCAGTATTTT.